This T cell receptor (beta chain) was identified in a study of blood T cell repertoires in COVID-19. For the study at large: T cells, B-cell-depleted T cells, or PBMCs supplied cDNA or gDNA.

CDR1 is MDHEN, CDR2 SYDVKM, per germline. The CDR3 is 17 residues long. V lost 4 bases to trimming and J lost 7 bases; unmatched junction nucleotides: 16. In the original workflow: Reference gene primer amplification gave nucleated cell count estimates. Clones were read by immunoSEQ multiplex PCR, and TCRdb kept only the in-frame ones, dropping some. V, J and clone size are taken as reported in that table, and D and trimming were inferred from the DNA itself. The data show about 42,000 clones, approximately 85% seen once. The source of this sequence is a human donor in a cohort sampled during active COVID-19. The sequenced sample consisted of peripheral blood. V usage is TRBV28 and J usage is TRBJ2-1; the match to TRBD2 covers 7 bases. The CDR3 here is CASSSVIGTRGGNEQFF. The DNA for the CDR3 is TGTGCCAGCAGTTCTGTGATCGGGACGCGGGGAGGGAATGAGCAGTTCTTC. Full variable domain (missing parts from reference TRBV28 and TRBJ2-1): DVKVTQSSRYLVKRTGEKVFLECVQDMDHENMFWYRQDPGLGLRLIYFSYDVKMKEKGDIPEGYSVSREKKERFSLILESASTNQTSMYLCASSSVIGTRGGNEQFFGPGTRLTVL.